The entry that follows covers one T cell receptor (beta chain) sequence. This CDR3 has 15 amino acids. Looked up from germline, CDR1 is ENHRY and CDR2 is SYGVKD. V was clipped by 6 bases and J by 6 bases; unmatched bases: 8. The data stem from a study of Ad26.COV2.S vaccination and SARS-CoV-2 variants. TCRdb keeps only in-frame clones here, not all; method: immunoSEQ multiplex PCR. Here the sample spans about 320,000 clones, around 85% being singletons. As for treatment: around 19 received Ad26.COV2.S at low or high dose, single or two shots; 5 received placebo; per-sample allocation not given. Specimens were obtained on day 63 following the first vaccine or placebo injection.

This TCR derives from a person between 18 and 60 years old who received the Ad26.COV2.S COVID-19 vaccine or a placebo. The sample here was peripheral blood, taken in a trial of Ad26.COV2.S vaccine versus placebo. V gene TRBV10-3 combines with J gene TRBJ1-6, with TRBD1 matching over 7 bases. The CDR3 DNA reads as TGTGCCATCAGGGTGACAGGGAACCTTAATTCACCCCTCCACTTT. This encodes CAIRVTGNLNSPLHF.